The sample holds a few counts of the clone carrying this TCR beta chain. What it binds is unknown. Read coverage stops 3 residues before the CDR3 terminus; the germline J gene supplies the remainder. The same CDR3 can be traced to other DNA sequences in this sample. This sample was taken from a study of T cell clonality in common variable immunodeficiency. Overall study results and limits: Reportedly, TCR beta sequences from common variable immunodeficiency showed fewer deletions and N-nucleotide insertions. Patient heterogeneity in the CVID cohort limited correlations between repertoire features and clinical complications.

Control and CVID samples contributed equal amounts of genomic DNA. This table comes from immunoSEQ multiplex PCR, and its TCRdb copy is limited to in-frame clones, with some not included. This sample comprises approximately 29,000 clones, none seen once only. Both groups were predominantly of Caucasian heritage. The CDR3 sequence is 13 residues long. In germline, CDR1 is MNHEY, CDR2 SVGEGT. V was clipped by 5 bases and J by 1 base, with 9 bases between them. Sequencing was performed on peripheral blood mononuclear cells. The source is a human donor with common variable immunodeficiency. V usage is TRBV6-2 or TRBV6-3 and J usage is TRBJ2-7, with TRBD1 as a possible D gene (5 bases). The CDR3 loop is CASSLRTSYEQYF. Partial CDR3 DNA: TGTGCCAGCAGTCTTAGGACATCCTACGAG.